These 23 T cell receptor beta chains were sequenced from one sample in a study of T cell repertoires in cytomegalovirus infection (dated by TCRdb to the late 2010s). This sample's treatment or condition label indicates: in vitro stimulation with specific CMV peptide epitopes to enrich CMV-specific T cells. Their antigens are not known. The instrument was an Illumina HiSeq 1500. TCRdb's own reprocessing of the public reads used fastp at Q25 and MiXCR and kept productive beta chains. Rows are combined by CDR3 protein, so each entry shows the most common genes and DNA. In all, the sample holds over 250,000 distinct CDR3 sequences, and 22% of those were seen once. Roughly 20% of the sample rests with the top ten. Sequenced here: cultured PBMCs, sampled from culture after CMV antigen stimulation. The source is a human donor in good health (CMV status not recorded). Some clones in this sample may be carry-over from other donors' samples.

The chain recombines TRBV11-2 with TRBJ2-4; D gene uncertain. Trimming removed 5 bases at V and 8 bases at J, with 16 bases between. This CDR3 spans 14 amino acids. Germline CDR1 and CDR2: SGHAT and FQNNGV. In DNA, the CDR3 is TGTGCCAGCAGCCCGCGGTCAGGTGGGGACATTCAGTACTTC. Translating gives CASSPRSGGDIQYF. The complete variable domain, with remaining parts taken from reference TRBV11-2 and TRBJ2-4, reads EAGVAQSPRYKIIEKRQSVAFWCNPISGHATLYWYQQILGQGPKLLIQFQNNGVVDDSQLPKDRFSAERLKGVDSTLKIQPAKLEDSAVYLCASSPRSGGDIQYFGAGTRLSVL.

This clonotype was counted only a few times. The genes are TRBV24-1 and TRBJ2-1; D gene unclear. The CDR3 runs to 15 residues. CDR1 and CDR2 (germline): KGHDR, SFDVKD. With 3 bases removed from V and 2 bases from J, the gap between germline ends came to 10 bases. CDR3 region: CATSDPGPTYNEQFF. CDR3 DNA sequence: TGTGCCACCAGTGATCCCGGCCCAACCTACAATGAGCAGTTCTTC.

This sequence joins TRBV19 and TRBJ2-3; 11 nucleotides align to TRBD2. Germline CDR1 and CDR2: LNHDA and SQIVND (reference sequence). The CDR3 extends over 16 amino acids. V lost 5 bases, J lost 5 bases, and 9 bases stayed unmatched. The CDR3: CASSSVAGGIEDTQYF. CDR3 sequence (DNA): TGTGCCAGTAGTTCGGTAGCGGGAGGGATTGAAGATACGCAGTATTTT.

The chain combines TRBV4-3 with TRBJ2-4; D ambiguous. The CDR3 covers 18 residues. Germline CDR1 LGHNA, CDR2 YSLEER. Between the trimmed V and J ends, which lost 5 bases and 0 bases, there was a span of 20 bases. CDR3 region: CASSYGPPALLAKNIQYF. The CDR3 nucleotides read TGCGCCAGCAGCTACGGACCCCCGGCGCTATTAGCCAAAAACATTCAGTACTTC.

This clonotype occurred many times. This chain uses TRBV7-2 with TRBJ1-2, with D possibly TRBD1 on 5 matching bases. V was shortened by 3 bases and J by 4 bases, with 9 bases between the two germline ends. This CDR3 has 13 residues. Germline V gene sequence: CDR1 SGHTA, CDR2 FQGNSA. CDR3 DNA: TGTGCCAGCAGCTTTGACAGAGTCTATGGCTACACCTTC. It is translated as CASSFDRVYGYTF.

This sequence joins TRBV7-2 and TRBJ1-4; 7 bases align to TRBD1. CDR3 length: 15 amino acids. The germline V gene has CDR1 SGHTA and CDR2 FQGNSA. V lost 1 base to trimming and J lost 7 bases; unmatched junction nucleotides: 6. The CDR3 loop is CASSLGDREIEKLFF. CDR3 sequence (DNA): TGTGCCAGCAGCTTAGGTGACAGGGAAATTGAAAAACTGTTTTTT.

The chain has TRBV7-9 and TRBJ1-4, with D uncertain. This CDR3 has 14 amino acids. Germline V gene sequence: CDR1 SEHNR, CDR2 FQNEAQ (reference sequence). Trimming took 5 bases from V and 4 from J, leaving 11 bases between them. The CDR3 protein is CASSAVNGNEKLFF. The CDR3 DNA sequence: TGTGCCAGCAGCGCCGTCAACGGTAATGAAAAACTGTTTTTT.

The chain links TRBV7-9 to TRBJ2-6; TRBD1 is a possible D gene (5 bases). Germline CDR1 is SEHNR and CDR2 is FQNEAQ (reference sequence). This CDR3 has 15 amino acids. V was cut by 8 bases and J by 0 bases, with 11 bases left in between. The CDR3 coding sequence is TGTGCCAGCCCGGACATCCACTCTGGGGCCAACGTCCTGACTTTC. It encodes CASPDIHSGANVLTF.

V is TRBV30 and J is TRBJ2-5, with D perhaps assigned TRBD1 or TRBD2 (5 bases each). V lost 0 bases and J 5 bases, leaving 13 bases between the germline ends. Per germline, CDR1 GTSNPN and CDR2 SVGIG (reference sequence). CDR3 length equals 14 residues. This CDR3 is CAWSVTGTGETQYF. The DNA of the CDR3 is TGTGCCTGGAGTGTAACCGGGACCGGGGAGACCCAGTACTTC.

In its sample, this clonotype was seen many times. This chain links TRBV7-7 with TRBJ2-2, with D perhaps matching TRBD2 (5 bases). V was shortened by 7 bases and J by 4 bases, with 10 bases between the two germline ends. This CDR3 spans 13 amino acids. The germline gives CDR1 SSHAT, CDR2 FNYEAQ (reference sequence). The chain's CDR3 is CASTDYPTGELFF. Here the CDR3 DNA reads TGTGCCAGCACCGACTATCCCACCGGGGAGCTGTTTTTT.

This clonotype was seen ten or more times. The chain joins TRBV7-2 to TRBJ2-5; 7 bases agree with TRBD1. V gave up 3 bases and J gave up 3 bases; unmatched junction bases: 7. Germline CDR1 SGHTA, CDR2 FQGNSA. CDR3 length: 15 amino acids. For the CDR3, the DNA is TGTGCCAGCAGCTTCACCCCAGGGGGAGAAGAGACCCAGTACTTC. Protein sequence: CASSFTPGGEETQYF. The entire variable domain, with the rest obtained from reference TRBV7-2 and TRBJ2-5, is as follows: GAGVSQSPSNKVTEKGKDVELRCDPISGHTALYWYRQSLGQGLEFLIYFQGNSAPDKSGLPSDRFSAERTGGSVSTLTIQRTQQEDSAVYLCASSFTPGGEETQYFGPGTRLLVL.

This clonotype was counted between two and nine times. The chain uses TRBV12-3 or TRBV12-4 and TRBJ1-5, with unresolved D. This CDR3 comprises 16 residues. Trimming took 3 bases from V and 3 from J, leaving 15 bases between them. The CDR3 DNA is TGTGCCAGCAGTTTTATTTCAGGATCCTCCAATCAGCCCCAGCATTTT. This encodes CASSFISGSSNQPQHF.

V usage is TRBV4-3 and J usage is TRBJ2-1, with D possibly matching TRBD2 (6 bases). The CDR3 sequence is 15 residues long. Germline CDR1 LGHNA, CDR2 YSLEER. Between the trimmed V and J ends, which lost 0 bases and 6 bases, there was a span of 12 bases. DNA of the CDR3: TGCGCCAGCAGCCAAGATTCACTAGCCGGCAATGAGCAGTTCTTC. This codes for CASSQDSLAGNEQFF.

The CDR3 sequence: CSARTGTGGPYEQYF. The CDR3, as DNA: TGCAGTGCTAGAACAGGAACGGGAGGGCCGTACGAGCAGTACTTC. This chain uses TRBV20-1 with TRBJ2-7, with 8 bases identical to TRBD2. V was pared by 2 bases and J by 4 bases, with 10 bases of the junction left unmatched. Germline V CDR1 and CDR2: DFQATT, SNEGSKA (reference sequence). CDR3 length equals 15 residues.

This sequence joins TRBV2 and TRBJ1-1; tentatively, D is TRBD1 (5 bases). This CDR3 spans 15 amino acids. Germline CDR1 SNHLY, CDR2 FYNNEI. The V and J ends lost 2 bases and 4 bases respectively, with 14 bases between them. Here the CDR3 reads CASSEYRRGATEAFF. In DNA, the CDR3 is TGTGCCAGCAGTGAATACAGAAGGGGAGCCACTGAAGCTTTCTTT.

This clonotype was observed a handful of times. V usage is TRBV7-2 and J usage is TRBJ1-1, with a tentative D call TRBD1 (6 bases). V was trimmed by 4 bases and J by 7 bases, leaving 13 bases between them. The V gene's germline CDR1 is SGHTA and CDR2 FQGNSA. The CDR3 runs 13 residues. In nucleotides, the CDR3 is TGTGCCAGCAGCTCGATGGGGGCCGGTGAAGCTTTCTTT. Amino acid sequence: CASSSMGAGEAFF.

CDR3 sequence reads: CASSPTQAETQYF. The CDR3 DNA reads TGTGCCAGCAGCCCCACCCAAGCGGAGACCCAGTACTTC. This rearrangement joins TRBV11-3 to TRBJ2-5; D is undetermined. Germline CDR1 is SGHNT and CDR2 is YENEEA. V was trimmed by 5 bases and J by 5 bases, leaving 12 bases between them. The CDR3 runs 13 residues.

This clonotype was recorded many times. J is TRBJ2-3 and V is TRBV7-3; no firm D call. Germline-derived CDR1 and CDR2 are SGHTA and FQGTGA. The CDR3 sequence is 15 residues long. V shed 2 bases and J shed 4 bases, with 13 bases lying between them. CDR3 sequence: CASSLGQDRADTQYF. DNA of the CDR3: TGTGCCAGCAGCTTAGGTCAGGATAGGGCAGATACGCAGTATTTT. Full variable domain (outside the CDR3, taken from reference TRBV7-3 and TRBJ2-3): GAGVSQTPSNKVTEKGKYVELRCDPISGHTALYWYRQSLGQGPEFLIYFQGTGAADDSGLPNDRFFAVRPEGSVSTLKIQRTERGDSAVYLCASSLGQDRADTQYFGPGTRLTVL.

This clonotype turned up a few times. This chain uses TRBV2 with TRBJ2-7; TRBD2 aligns across 8 bases. Germline V gene sequence: CDR1 SNHLY, CDR2 FYNNEI. This CDR3 comprises 16 residues. V lost 2 bases and J lost 6; bases outside the gene matches: 12. CDR3: CASSEPGGGPVFEQYV. DNA of the CDR3: TGTGCCAGCAGTGAACCCGGGGGGGGGCCCGTCTTCGAGCAGTACGTC.

This chain connects TRBV28 to TRBJ2-7; 8 nucleotides line up with TRBD1. The CDR3 consists of 15 residues. CDR1 and CDR2 from the germline V gene are MDHEN and SYDVKM. Germline trimming cut 6 bases from V and 4 bases from J; bases unmatched to any gene: 11. In DNA, the CDR3 is TGTGCCAGCAGCCTCGGCCAGGACAGGGAATACGAGCAGTACTTC. Amino acid sequence: CASSLGQDREYEQYF. Full variable domain (remainder filled in from reference TRBV28 and TRBJ2-7): DVKVTQSSRYLVKRTGEKVFLECVQDMDHENMFWYRQDPGLGLRLIYFSYDVKMKEKGDIPEGYSVSREKKERFSLILESASTNQTSMYLCASSLGQDREYEQYFGPGTRLTVT.

This chain connects TRBV28 to TRBJ1-1; D not resolved. The germline V gene has CDR1 MDHEN and CDR2 SYDVKM. The CDR3 sequence is 12 residues long. V lost 6 bases and J 3 bases, leaving 8 bases between the germline ends. The CDR3: CASSYLDTEAFF. In nucleotides, the CDR3 is TGTGCCAGCAGCTACCTCGACACTGAAGCTTTCTTT.

The chain employs TRBV7-2 and TRBJ2-1, with 13 bases matching TRBD2. Per the germline V gene, CDR1 is SGHTA and CDR2 is FQGNSA. This CDR3 is built from 17 residues. J gave up 7 bases and V 5 bases, and 11 bases lay outside the gene matches. The CDR3: CASSPPGLAGVGNEQFF. In DNA form, the CDR3 reads TGTGCCAGCAGCCCTCCTGGACTAGCGGGAGTCGGGAATGAGCAGTTCTTC.

This clonotype showed up many times. J is TRBJ2-3 and V is TRBV7-2, with 9 positions matching TRBD2. The CDR3 runs to 15 residues. Losses at the gene ends were 3 bases for V and 4 bases for J; bases not matched to a gene: 5. Germline CDR1 SGHTA, CDR2 FQGNSA. The CDR3 sequence: CASSFSREGADTQYF. CDR3 bases: TGTGCCAGCAGCTTCTCGCGGGAGGGCGCAGATACGCAGTATTTT. Full variable domain (rest looked up from reference TRBV7-2 and TRBJ2-3): GAGVSQSPSNKVTEKGKDVELRCDPISGHTALYWYRQSLGQGLEFLIYFQGNSAPDKSGLPSDRFSAERTGGSVSTLTIQRTQQEDSAVYLCASSFSREGADTQYFGPGTRLTVL.